The clone carrying this T cell receptor beta chain was recorded a few times. Its antigen is not identified. The sample originates from a study of T cells after yellow fever vaccination. Study findings and constraints: The study noted that FACS-sorted repertoires could contain abundant clonotypes contaminating from the bulk population. CD4 and CD8 compartments shared a small share of clonotypes, likely from convergent recombination. Most clones from primary vaccination resurfaced after the booster (around 97% CD4, less than 90% CD8).

TCRdb re-derived calls from the 5' RACE reads in MiXCR, one entry per CDR3 protein. This table has 500,000 to 650,000 distinct CDR3 sequences, around 17% appearing once. With 4 bases removed from V and 4 bases from J, the gap between germline ends came to 12 bases. CDR3 length: 14 residues. Germline CDR1 and CDR2: SGHAT and FQNNGV. The clonotype originates from a man aged 18 to 29 who received the YFV17D yellow fever vaccine. The chain couples TRBV11-2 to TRBJ2-3, with D uncertain. This material consisted of PBMCs, taken around 5 days after the first yellow fever vaccination. In DNA, the CDR3 is TGTGCCAGCAGCTCCCAGACTTATGCAGATACGCAGTATTTT. Protein product: CASSSQTYADTQYF. The entire variable domain, with the rest obtained from reference TRBV11-2 and TRBJ2-3, is as follows: EAGVAQSPRYKIIEKRQSVAFWCNPISGHATLYWYQQILGQGPKLLIQFQNNGVVDDSQLPKDRFSAERLKGVDSTLKIQPAKLEDSAVYLCASSSQTYADTQYFGPGTRLTVL.